These 9 T cell receptor beta chains were all obtained from the same sample, sequenced in a study of CD8+ T cells in alopecia areata. Isolated RNA was reverse transcribed into cDNA used as the sequencing template. The data were produced by immunoSEQ multiplex PCR, yet TCRdb's version contains in-frame clones alone and is incomplete. The sample yields 95,000 to 100,000 clones, approximately 66% seen once. Treatment given: oral pan-JAK inhibitor, 5-10 mg twice daily. The source was CD8+ T cells sorted from blood, collected at week 4, from a patient treated with tofacitinib. The receptors here all came from a human donor with alopecia areata.

This clone appeared once. The J gene is TRBJ2-3, the V gene TRBV5-6; TRBD2 agrees at 7 bases. CDR1 SGHDT and CDR2 YYEEEE come from the germline V gene. CDR3 size: 13 residues. With 6 bases clipped from V and 5 bases from J, the junction kept 6 bases outside the gene matches. The CDR3 protein is CASNPSGEDTQYF. The CDR3 DNA is TGTGCCAGCAACCCCAGCGGGGAAGATACGCAGTATTTT.

V is TRBV6-5 and J is TRBJ1-1; D is undetermined. Germline-derived CDR1 and CDR2 are MNHEY and SVGAGI. The CDR3 runs to 15 residues. Between the trimmed V and J ends, which lost 1 base and 4 bases, there was a span of 13 bases. The chain's CDR3 is CASSYFGSRGTEAFF. In DNA, the CDR3 is TGTGCCAGCAGTTACTTCGGCAGCCGGGGCACTGAAGCTTTCTTT.

The rearrangement uses TRBV27 and TRBJ1-1; perhaps TRBD1 as D (6 bases). The length of the CDR3 is 14 residues. V lost 3 bases and J 6 bases, leaving 14 bases between the germline ends. CDR1 and CDR2 from the germline V gene are MNHEY and SMNVEV (reference sequence). In DNA, the CDR3 is TGTGCCAGCAGTTTGTCTCAAGGGGGTCCTGAAGCTTTCTTT. Its protein is CASSLSQGGPEAFF.

This chain uses TRBV27 with TRBJ1-2; a possible D gene is TRBD1 (6 bases). The CDR3 runs 15 residues. V was trimmed by 5 bases and J by 4 bases, leaving 17 bases between them. Germline CDR1 MNHEY, CDR2 SMNVEV (reference sequence). The DNA for the CDR3 is TGTGCCAGCAGTCCTAGAGCAGGGGAAGGCTATGGCTACACCTTC. It translates to CASSPRAGEGYGYTF.

This rearrangement joins TRBV5-1 to TRBJ2-7; 7 nucleotides match TRBD1. J lost 3 bases, V lost 2 bases, and 2 bases had no gene match. Germline V gene lookup returns CDR1 SGHRS and CDR2 YFSETQ. The CDR3 runs 13 residues. DNA of the CDR3: TGCGCCAGCAGCTTTACAGGGGACTACGAGCAGTACTTC. This gives the protein CASSFTGDYEQYF.

This clone has a handful of counts. The chain couples TRBV6-5 to TRBJ2-2; D is uncertain. CDR3 size: 13 residues. Germline V gene lookup returns CDR1 MNHEY and CDR2 SVGAGI. Trimming took off 2 bases at V and 4 bases at J, with 5 bases between the two ends. The CDR3 coding sequence is TGTGCCAGCAGTTACGGGGTCACCGGGGAGCTGTTTTTT. The encoded protein is CASSYGVTGELFF.

The CDR3: CASSPKGLAGPTDTQYF. Written as DNA, the CDR3 is TGTGCCAGCAGCCCAAAGGGACTAGCGGGCCCCACAGATACGCAGTATTTT. The V and J genes are TRBV27 and TRBJ2-3; 12 nucleotides line up with TRBD2. Germline loops: CDR1 MNHEY, CDR2 SMNVEV (reference sequence). The J segment lost 2 bases and the V segment lost 6 bases, leaving 9 bases of the junction unmatched. The CDR3 has 17 amino acids.

The rearrangement links TRBV29-1 to TRBJ2-7; D gene ambiguous. Germline loops: CDR1 SQVTM, CDR2 ANQGSEA. V lost 1 base and J lost 6, with 10 bases in between. The CDR3 has 12 residues. The CDR3 sequence is CSVEVAVSEQYF. CDR3 DNA: TGCAGCGTTGAAGTCGCCGTGAGCGAGCAGTACTTC.

The count of this clone is one. The chain couples TRBV7-2 to TRBJ2-7, with unresolved D. CDR1 is SGHTA and CDR2 is FQGNSA in the germline V gene. The V end was cut by 4 bases, the J end by 1 base, with 8 bases between. This CDR3 comprises 13 residues. CDR3 sequence reads: CASSSAGSYEQYF. The CDR3 DNA is TGTGCCAGCAGCTCCGCTGGATCCTACGAGCAGTACTTC.